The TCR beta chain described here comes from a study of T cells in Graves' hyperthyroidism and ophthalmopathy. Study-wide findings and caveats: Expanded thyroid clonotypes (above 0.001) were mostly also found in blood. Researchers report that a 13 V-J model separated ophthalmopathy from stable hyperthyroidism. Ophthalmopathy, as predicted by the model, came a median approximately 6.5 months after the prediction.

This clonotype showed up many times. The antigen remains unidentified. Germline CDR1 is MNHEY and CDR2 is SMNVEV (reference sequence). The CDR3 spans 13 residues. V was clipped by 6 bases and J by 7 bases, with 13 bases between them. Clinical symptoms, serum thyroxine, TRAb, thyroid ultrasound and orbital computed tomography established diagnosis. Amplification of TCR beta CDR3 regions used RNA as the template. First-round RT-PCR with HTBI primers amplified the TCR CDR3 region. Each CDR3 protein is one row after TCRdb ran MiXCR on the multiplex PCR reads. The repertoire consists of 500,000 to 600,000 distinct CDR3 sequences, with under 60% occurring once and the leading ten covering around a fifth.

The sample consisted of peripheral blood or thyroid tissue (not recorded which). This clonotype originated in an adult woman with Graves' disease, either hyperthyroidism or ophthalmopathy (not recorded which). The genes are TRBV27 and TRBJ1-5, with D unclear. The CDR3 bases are TGTGCCAGCAGCGGCGGGCACGGGCAGCCCCAGCATTTT. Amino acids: CASSGGHGQPQHF.